The present T cell receptor (beta chain) was sequenced within a study of T cell repertoires in cytomegalovirus infection. Study in general: Matching HLA type, along with CMV infection, was indicated by public TCR beta signatures.

TCRdb itself ran the reads through MiXCR, one entry per CDR3 protein. The sample lists some 250,000 distinct CDR3 sequences; approximately 8.3% were seen once. V lost 8 bases and J 5 bases, leaving 9 bases between the germline ends. The CDR3 totals 11 residues. CDR1 is MGHDK, CDR2 SYGVNS, per germline. Points on this clonotype: Its antigen remains unknown.

Whole-study findings and limits: There were carriers of CMV plus the relevant HLA, and cumulative public TCR beta family frequency identified them. Clonotypes of TCR beta that were HLA-C-restricted and CMV-specific dominated the ex vivo response.

The sequenced sample was PBMCs. The source of this sequence is a human donor in good health (CMV status not recorded). Some clones in this sample may be carry-over from other donors' samples. The V gene is TRBV25-1, the J gene TRBJ1-1; D is uncertain. The CDR3 loop reads CASQRGTEAFF. For the CDR3, the DNA is TGTGCCAGCCAGCGCGGAACTGAAGCTTTCTTT.